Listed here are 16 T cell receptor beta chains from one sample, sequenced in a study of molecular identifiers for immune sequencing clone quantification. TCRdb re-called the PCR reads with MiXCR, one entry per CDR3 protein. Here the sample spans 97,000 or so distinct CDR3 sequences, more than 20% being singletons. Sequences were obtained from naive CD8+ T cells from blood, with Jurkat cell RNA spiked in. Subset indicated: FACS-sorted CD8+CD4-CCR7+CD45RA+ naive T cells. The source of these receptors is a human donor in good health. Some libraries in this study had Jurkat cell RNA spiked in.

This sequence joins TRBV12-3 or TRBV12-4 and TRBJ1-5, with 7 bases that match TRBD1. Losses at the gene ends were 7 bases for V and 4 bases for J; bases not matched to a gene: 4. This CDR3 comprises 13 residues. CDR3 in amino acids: CASTETGNQPQHF. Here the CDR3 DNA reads TGTGCCAGCACCGAGACAGGGAATCAGCCCCAGCATTTT.

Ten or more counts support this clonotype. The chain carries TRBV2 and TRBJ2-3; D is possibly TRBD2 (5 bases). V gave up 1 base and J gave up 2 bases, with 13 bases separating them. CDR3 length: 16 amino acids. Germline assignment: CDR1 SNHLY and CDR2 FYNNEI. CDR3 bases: TGTGCCAGCAGTGAAGGCACGGGGTTCAACACAGATACGCAGTATTTT. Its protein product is CASSEGTGFNTDTQYF.

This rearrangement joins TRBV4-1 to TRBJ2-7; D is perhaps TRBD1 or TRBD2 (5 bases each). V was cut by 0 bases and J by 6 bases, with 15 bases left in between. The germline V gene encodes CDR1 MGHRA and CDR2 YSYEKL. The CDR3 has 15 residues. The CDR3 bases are TGCGCCAGCAGCCAAGATTTAGGTTTTGGGGGCGAGCAGTACTTC. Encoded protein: CASSQDLGFGGEQYF.

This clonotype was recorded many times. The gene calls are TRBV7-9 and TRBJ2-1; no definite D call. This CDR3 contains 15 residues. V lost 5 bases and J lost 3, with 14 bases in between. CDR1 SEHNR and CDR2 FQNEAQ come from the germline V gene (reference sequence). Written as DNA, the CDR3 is TGTGCCAGCAGCCTCACTCTAGGGTACTACAATGAGCAGTTCTTC. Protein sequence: CASSLTLGYYNEQFF.

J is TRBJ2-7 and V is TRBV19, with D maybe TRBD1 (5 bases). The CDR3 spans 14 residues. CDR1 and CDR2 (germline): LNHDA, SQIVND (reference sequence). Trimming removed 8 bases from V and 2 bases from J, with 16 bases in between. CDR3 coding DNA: TGTGCCAGTCAGGACACGGAGCCTGCCTACGAGCAGTACTTC. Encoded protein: CASQDTEPAYEQYF. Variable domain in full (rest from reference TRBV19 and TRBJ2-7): DGGITQSPKYLFRKEGQNVTLSCEQNLNHDAMYWYRQDPGQGLRLIYYSQIVNDFQKGDIAEGYSVSREKKESFPLTVTSAQKNPTAFYLCASQDTEPAYEQYFGPGTRLTVT.

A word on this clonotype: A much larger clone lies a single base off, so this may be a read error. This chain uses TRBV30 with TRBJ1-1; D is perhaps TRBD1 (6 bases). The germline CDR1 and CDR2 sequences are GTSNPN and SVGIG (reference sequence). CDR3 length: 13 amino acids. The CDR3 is CAWSESGGTEALF. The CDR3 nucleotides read TGTGCCTGGAGTGAATCCGGGGGCACTGAAGCTCTCTTT. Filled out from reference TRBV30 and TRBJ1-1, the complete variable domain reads SQTIHQWPATLVQPVGSPLSLECTVEGTSNPNLYWYRQAAGRGLQLLFYSVGIGQISSEVPQNLSASRPQDRQFILSSKKLLLSDSGFYLCAWSESGGTEALFGQGTRLTVV.

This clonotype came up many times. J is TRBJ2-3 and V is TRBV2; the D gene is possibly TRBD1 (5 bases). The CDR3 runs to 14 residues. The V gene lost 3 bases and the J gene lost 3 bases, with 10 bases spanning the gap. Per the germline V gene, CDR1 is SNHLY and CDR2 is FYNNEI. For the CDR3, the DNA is TGTGCCAGCAGTGACCCCAGGGCTACAGATACGCAGTATTTT. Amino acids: CASSDPRATDTQYF.

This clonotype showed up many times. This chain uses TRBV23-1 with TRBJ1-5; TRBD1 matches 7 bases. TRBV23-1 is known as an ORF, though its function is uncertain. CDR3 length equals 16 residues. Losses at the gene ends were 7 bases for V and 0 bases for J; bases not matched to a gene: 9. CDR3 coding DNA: TGCGCCAGCACCAGGGACAGAGCACTTAGCAATCAGCCCCAGCATTTT. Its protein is CASTRDRALSNQPQHF.

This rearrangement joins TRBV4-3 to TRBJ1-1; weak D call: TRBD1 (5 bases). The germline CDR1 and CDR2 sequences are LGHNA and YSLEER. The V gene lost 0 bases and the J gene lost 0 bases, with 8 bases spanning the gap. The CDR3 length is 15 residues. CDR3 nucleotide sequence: TGCGCCAGCAGCCAAGATTCGGGACTGAACACTGAAGCTTTCTTT. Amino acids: CASSQDSGLNTEAFF.

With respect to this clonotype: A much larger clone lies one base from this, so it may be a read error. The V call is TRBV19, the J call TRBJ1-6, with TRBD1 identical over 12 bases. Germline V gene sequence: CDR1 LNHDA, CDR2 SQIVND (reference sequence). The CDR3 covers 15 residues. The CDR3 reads CASSTGTGGLSPHHF. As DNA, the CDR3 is TGTGCCAGTAGTACGGGGACAGGGGGCTTGTCACCCCACCACTTT. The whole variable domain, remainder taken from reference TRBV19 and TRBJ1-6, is DGGITQSPKYLFRKEGQNVTLSCEQNLNHDAMYWYRQDPGQGLRLIYYSQIVNDFQKGDIAEGYSVSREKKESFPLTVTSAQKNPTAFYLCASSTGTGGLSPHHFGNGTRLTVT.

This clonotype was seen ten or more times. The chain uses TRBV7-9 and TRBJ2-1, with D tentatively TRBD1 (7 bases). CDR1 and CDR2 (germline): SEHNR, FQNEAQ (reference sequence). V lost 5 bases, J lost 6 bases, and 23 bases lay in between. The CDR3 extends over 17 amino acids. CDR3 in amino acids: CASSPGDSSVAANEQFF. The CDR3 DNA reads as TGTGCCAGCAGCCCGGGGGACAGTTCTGTTGCGGCCAATGAGCAGTTCTTC.

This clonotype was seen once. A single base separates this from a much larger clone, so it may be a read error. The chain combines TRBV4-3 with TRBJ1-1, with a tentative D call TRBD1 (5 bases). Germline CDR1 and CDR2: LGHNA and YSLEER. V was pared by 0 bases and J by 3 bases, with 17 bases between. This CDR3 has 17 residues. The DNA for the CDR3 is TGCGCCAGCAGCCAAGATAATTGGAGGGACGTATACACTGAAGCTTTCTTT. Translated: CASSQDNWRDVYTEAFF.

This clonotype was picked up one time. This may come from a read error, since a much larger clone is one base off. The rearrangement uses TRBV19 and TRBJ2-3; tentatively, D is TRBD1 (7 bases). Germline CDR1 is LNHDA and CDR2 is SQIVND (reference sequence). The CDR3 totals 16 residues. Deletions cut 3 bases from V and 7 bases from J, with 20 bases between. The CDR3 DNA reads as TGTGCCAGTAGTATGGGGGGCCTAGGGGGCGCGTATACGCAGTATTTT. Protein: CASSMGGLGGAYTQYF.

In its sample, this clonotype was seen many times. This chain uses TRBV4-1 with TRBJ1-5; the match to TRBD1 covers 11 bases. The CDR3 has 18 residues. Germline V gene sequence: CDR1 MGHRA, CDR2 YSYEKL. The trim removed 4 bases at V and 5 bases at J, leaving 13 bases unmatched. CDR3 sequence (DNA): TGCGCCAGCAGCCCCGGACAGGGGGCTCGGATCGGGGATCAGCCCCAGCATTTT. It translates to CASSPGQGARIGDQPQHF.

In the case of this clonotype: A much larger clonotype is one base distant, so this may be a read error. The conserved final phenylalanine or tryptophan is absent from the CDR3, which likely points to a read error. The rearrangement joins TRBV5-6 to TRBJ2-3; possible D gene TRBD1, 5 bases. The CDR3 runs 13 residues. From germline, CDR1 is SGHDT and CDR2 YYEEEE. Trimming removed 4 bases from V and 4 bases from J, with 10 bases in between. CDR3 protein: CASSPAGPDTQYL. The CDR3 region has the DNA TGTGCCAGCAGCCCTGCAGGGCCAGATACGCAGTATCTT.

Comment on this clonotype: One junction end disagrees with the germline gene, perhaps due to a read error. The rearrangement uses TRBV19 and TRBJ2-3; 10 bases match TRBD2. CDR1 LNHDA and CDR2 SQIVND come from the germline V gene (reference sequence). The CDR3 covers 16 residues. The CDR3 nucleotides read TGTGCCAGTAGTTTAGAGGGGACTAGCGGCACAGATACGCAGTATTTT. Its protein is CASSLEGTSGTDTQYF.